These T cell receptor beta chains were read from a single sample in a study of cytomegalovirus exposure and HLA in healthy donors. The table came from immunoSEQ multiplex PCR; TCRdb's copy has only in-frame clones and leaves some out. The table has 200,000 to 250,000 clones, over 70% seen once; the top ten hold roughly 0.7%. The sequenced material came from PBMCs. The receptors come from a boy between 2 and 10 years old in good health and CMV-seronegative. The CDR3 runs from the conserved cysteine through the conserved F or W. D genes are given only for firm matches. Not all rows give a size; the values are once, few, many and, for expanded clones, a class.

j_gene | d_gene | v_gene | abundance | CDR3nt | CDR3aa
TRBJ2-6 | TRBD1 | TRBV2 | once | TGTGCCAGCAGTGCCCGGACAGGGCTTTATTCTGGGGCCAACGTCCTGACTTTC | CASSARTGLYSGANVLTF
TRBJ2-7 | - | TRBV14 | - | TGTGCCAGCAGCCAAGTTAGGGACATCCCTACGGAGCAGTACTTC | CASSQVRDIPTEQYF
TRBJ2-1 | TRBD2 | TRBV27 | - | TGTGCCAGCAGTTTACTAGCGGGACCCGATGAGCAGTTCTTC | CASSLLAGPDEQFF
TRBJ1-1 | - | TRBV5-4 | - | TGTGCCAGCAGCCAAGATAGTATGTCGGACAGTATGAACACTGAAGCTTTCTTT | CASSQDSMSDSMNTEAFF
TRBJ2-7 | - | TRBV10-3 | - | TGTGCCATCACCCGGGATCACCCCTACGAGCAGTACTTC | CAITRDHPYEQYF
TRBJ2-5 | - | TRBV30 | - | TGTGCCTGGGGGGGCATCTCAGAGACCCAGTACTTC | CAWGGISETQYF
TRBJ1-1 | TRBD1 | TRBV9 | - | TGTGCCAGCAGCGCCGGGACAGGGGACACTGAAGCTTTCTTT | CASSAGTGDTEAFF
TRBJ2-7 | - | TRBV10-2 | - | TGCGCCAGCAACCCGGGACACGGTGTCTTGGTCGAGCAGTACTTC | CASNPGHGVLVEQYF
TRBJ1-5 | - | TRBV27 | once | TGTGCCAGCAGTATACAGGGCTACAATCAGCCCCAGCATTTT | CASSIQGYNQPQHF
TRBJ1-2 | - | TRBV27 | - | TGTGCCAGCAGTTTATCAGGAGCAAACTATGGCTACACCTTC | CASSLSGANYGYTF
TRBJ2-5 | TRBD1 | TRBV19 | - | TGTGCCAGTAGTATAACAGGGGGACAAGAGACCCAGTACTTC | CASSITGGQETQYF
TRBJ2-1 | - | TRBV5-3 | few | TGTGCCAGAAGCTTGAGTCGACGGGGGCAGTTCTTC | CARSLSRRGQFF
TRBJ2-3 | TRBD2 | TRBV5-1 | - | TGCGCCAGCAGGAGCGGGGGGGCAGATACGCAGTATTTT | CASRSGGADTQYF
TRBJ2-7 | TRBD1 | TRBV6-6 | - | TGTGCCAGCAGCCTCGGACAGGGTCCGTACGAGCAGTACTTC | CASSLGQGPYEQYF
TRBJ1-1 | - | TRBV4-2 | - | TGTGCCAGCAGCCAAGGCCGGGAAATAGGCACTGAAGCTTTCTTT | CASSQGREIGTEAFF
TRBJ1-3 | - | TRBV9 | once | TGTGCCAGCAGGGACAACTCTAGAAACACCATATATTTT | CASRDNSRNTIYF
TRBJ1-2 | TRBD1 | TRBV6-5 | - | TGTGCCAGCAGCGGACAGGGGTTGGGCTATGGCTACACCTTC | CASSGQGLGYGYTF
TRBJ2-7 | - | TRBV5-4 | - | TGTGCCAGCAGCTTGGTGGAGTACGAGCAGTACTTC | CASSLVEYEQYF
TRBJ1-1 | TRBD1 | TRBV19 | - | TGTGCCAGTAGTGCCAGGGGGACTGAAGCTTTCTTT | CASSARGTEAFF
TRBJ1-4 | TRBD1 | TRBV4-1 | few | TGCGCCAGCAGCCGGACCGGGACAGGGCTGGAGAAACTGTTTTTT | CASSRTGTGLEKLFF
TRBJ2-5 | - | TRBV5-4 | - | TGTGCCAGCAGCTTTACACCCATGGAGACCCAGTACTTC | CASSFTPMETQYF
TRBJ1-2 | - | TRBV4-1 | - | TGCGCCAGCAGCCAAGTACCTGACAGCTTCTATGGCTACACCTTC | CASSQVPDSFYGYTF
TRBJ1-3 | - | TRBV11-2 | - | TGTGCCAGCAGCTTAGTGGCAGGGGTCGGAAACACCATATATTTT | CASSLVAGVGNTIYF
TRBJ2-2 | - | TRBV6-1 | - | TGTGCCAGCAGTTCCTGGGACTTTTCGGCCGGGGAGCTGTTTTTT | CASSSWDFSAGELFF
TRBJ1-2 | - | TRBV30 | - | TGTGCCTGGAGTGTAGGGACAAACTATGGCTACACCTTC | CAWSVGTNYGYTF
TRBJ2-3 | - | TRBV18 | - | TGTGCCAGCTCACCACCCACCGGGGGCACAGATACGCAGTATTTT | CASSPPTGGTDTQYF
TRBJ2-2 | - | TRBV2 | - | TGTGCCAGCAGTGAAGGTCAGGCCAACACCGGGGAGCTGTTTTTT | CASSEGQANTGELFF
TRBJ1-5 | - | TRBV4-1 | - | TGCGCCAGCAGCCAAGATAGTGACGACCGGGGCCAGCATTTT | CASSQDSDDRGQHF
TRBJ1-5 | - | TRBV15 | - | TGTGCCACCAGCAGAGCGGGCAGGATACAGGAGCCCCAGCATTTT | CATSRAGRIQEPQHF
TRBJ2-1 | TRBD2 | TRBV7-3 | - | TGTGCCAGCAGCGTCACTAGCGGGGGCCAAAATGAGCAGTTCTTC | CASSVTSGGQNEQFF
TRBJ1-5 | TRBD1 | TRBV6-6 | - | TGTGCCAGCAGTTCAACAGGGGGAGCGTATCAGCCCCAGCATTTT | CASSSTGGAYQPQHF
TRBJ2-7 | TRBD2 | TRBV5-8 | - | TGTGCCAGCAGCAGACTAGCGGGCTTCTCCTACGAGCAGTACTTC | CASSRLAGFSYEQYF
TRBJ1-5 | - | TRBV21-1 | once | TGTGCCAGCAGCGGGGGGGTCCGGGACGGCAATCAGCCCCAGCATTTT | CASSGGVRDGNQPQHF
TRBJ1-3 | - | TRBV30 | - | TGTGCCTGGAAAACGGGGGTAGCGACAGCGCGCTCTGGAAACACCATATATTTT | CAWKTGVATARSGNTIYF
TRBJ1-2 | TRBD1 | TRBV14 | - | TGTGCCAGCAGCCAACAGATGACAGGGGGAGGCTACACCTTC | CASSQQMTGGGYTF
TRBJ2-1 | - | TRBV6-5 | - | TGTGCCAGCACCCAGAGGAATGAGCAGTTCTTC | CASTQRNEQFF
TRBJ2-7 | TRBD2 | TRBV14 | - | TGTGCCAGCAGCCAAGTGCTAGCGGGAAGCCACGAGCAGTACTTC | CASSQVLAGSHEQYF
TRBJ2-7 | - | TRBV14 | - | TGTGCCAGCAGCCAGGAGCTAGCATACGAGCAGTACTTC | CASSQELAYEQYF
TRBJ2-1 | TRBD2 | TRBV13 | - | TGTGCCAGCAGCTTACCTAGCGGGGGTTCAAGCAATGAGCAGTTCTTC | CASSLPSGGSSNEQFF
TRBJ2-7 | TRBD2 | TRBV7-2 | - | TGTGCCAGCAGCTTAGTGGCTAGCGGGGTCTACGAGCAGTACTTC | CASSLVASGVYEQYF
TRBJ1-5 | TRBD1 | TRBV27 | - | TGTGCCAGCAGTCCCCTGACAGGGGGCGATCAGCCCCAGCATTTT | CASSPLTGGDQPQHF